The 21 T cell receptor beta chains below come from one sample, sequenced in a study of shared clonotypes between healthy human individuals. Libraries were prepared by immunoSEQ multiplex PCR; TCRdb keeps only in-frame clonotypes and omits some of them. The table shows nearly 500,000 clones, with around 78% occurring only once. The sample was PBMCs. Source of these receptors: a woman between 40 and 55 years old in good health. Some clones in this sample may be carry-over from other donors' samples.

V and J are TRBV10-3 and TRBJ1-1; TRBD1 is a possible D gene (5 bases). Trimming took 2 bases from V and 1 from J, leaving 11 bases between them. CDR1 is ENHRY and CDR2 is SYGVKD in the germline V gene. The length of the CDR3 is 15 residues. The CDR3 DNA follows: TGTGCCATCAGTGAGCAGGGACCGGGGAACACTGAAGCTTTCTTT. Translating it yields CAISEQGPGNTEAFF.

This chain uses TRBV9 with TRBJ2-2; 8 positions agree with TRBD1. This CDR3 region has 17 residues. Germline trimming cut 4 bases from V and 4 bases from J; bases unmatched to any gene: 12. CDR1 is SGDLS, CDR2 YYNGEE, per germline. The CDR3 DNA sequence: TGTGCCAGCAGCCTAGGACAGGGCTTCGCAGGCACCGGGGAGCTGTTTTTT. Its translation: CASSLGQGFAGTGELFF.

The chain joins TRBV6-1 to TRBJ2-7; D possibly corresponds to TRBD1 (6 bases). The CDR3 spans 14 residues. Per the germline V gene, CDR1 is MNHNS and CDR2 is SASEGT. With 2 bases removed from V and 7 bases from J, the gap between germline ends came to 15 bases. The CDR3 region has the DNA TGTGCCAGCAGTGAACCAGGGGCGCTTGAAGAGCAGTACTTC. Translation: CASSEPGALEEQYF.

The rearrangement uses TRBV28 and TRBJ1-2, with D maybe TRBD1 (6 bases). The germline V and J ends were trimmed by 5 bases and 5 bases, with 18 bases remaining between them. The CDR3 is made up of 15 amino acids. CDR1 is MDHEN, CDR2 SYDVKM, per germline. The CDR3 DNA reads as TGTGCCAGCAGTAACGGGAAAGGACAGATTTATGGCTACACCTTC. Its protein is CASSNGKGQIYGYTF.

At least ten counts were recorded for this clone. Other nucleotide sequences from this sample produce the same CDR3. The CDR3, as DNA: TGTGCCAGCAGCTCCCAGGGGGCGGGCACTGAAGCTTTCTTT. Protein: CASSSQGAGTEAFF. The rearrangement uses TRBV7-9 and TRBJ1-1, with 8 positions matching TRBD1. Unmatched junction bases numbered 5, after V lost 4 bases and J lost 4 bases. The CDR3 totals 14 residues. CDR1 and CDR2 (germline): SEHNR, FQNEAQ (reference sequence).

V usage is TRBV29-1 and J usage is TRBJ1-5; possibly TRBD1 for D (6 bases). V lost 7 bases and J lost 1, with 17 bases in between. Per germline, CDR1 SQVTM and CDR2 ANQGSEA. The CDR3 loop spans 15 amino acids. The CDR3 loop is CSARTDSDSNQPQHF. CDR3 DNA sequence: TGCAGCGCACGGACAGACTCGGACAGCAATCAGCCCCAGCATTTT.

This clone was seen repeatedly, ten times or more. This specimen includes other DNA sequences encoding the same CDR3. DNA of the CDR3: TGTGCCTGGAGCCCCTTGGGACAGGGCAATCAGCCCCAGCATTTT. Translating it yields CAWSPLGQGNQPQHF. The V gene is TRBV30, the J gene TRBJ1-5; 8 bases line up with TRBD1. Germline loops: CDR1 GTSNPN, CDR2 SVGIG (reference sequence). CDR3 length equals 15 residues. V trimming: 3 bases; J trimming: 2 bases; junction bases outside the gene matches: 6. The full variable domain, with the rest looked up from reference TRBV30 and TRBJ1-5, is SQTIHQWPATLVQPVGSPLSLECTVEGTSNPNLYWYRQAAGRGLQLLFYSVGIGQISSEVPQNLSASRPQDRQFILSSKKLLLSDSGFYLCAWSPLGQGNQPQHFGDGTRLSIL.

Concerning this clone: This same CDR3 is encoded by further DNA sequences in the sample. This chain uses TRBV18 with TRBJ2-7, with 10 bases matching TRBD1. The length of the CDR3 is 14 residues. Germline lookup yields CDR1 KGHSH and CDR2 LQKENI. J gave up 4 bases and V 3 bases, and 3 bases lay outside the gene matches. CDR3 sequence (DNA): TGTGCCAGCTCACCGGGGACAGGGGTGTACGAGCAGTACTTC. It yields the protein CASSPGTGVYEQYF. Using reference TRBV18 and TRBJ2-7 for the parts outside the CDR3, the full variable domain is NAGVMQNPRHLVRRRGQEARLRCSPMKGHSHVYWYRQLPEEGLKFMVYLQKENIIDESGMPKERFSAEFPKEGPSILRIQQVVRGDSAAYFCASSPGTGVYEQYFGPGTRLTVT.

This clone was detected only once. The chain is built from TRBV11-3 and TRBJ2-7; perhaps TRBD1 as D (6 bases). In germline, CDR1 is SGHNT, CDR2 YENEEA. The V and J ends lost 6 bases and 2 bases respectively, with 14 bases between them. This CDR3 comprises 14 residues. CDR3 loop: CASSKQGETYEQYF. CDR3 DNA sequence: TGTGCCAGCAGTAAACAGGGAGAAACCTACGAGCAGTACTTC.

This chain uses TRBV25-1 with TRBJ2-1; a possible D gene is TRBD1 (6 bases). The CDR3 runs to 15 residues. The ends were cut back, 1 base at V and 7 bases at J, with 14 bases in the middle. Germline CDR1 MGHDK, CDR2 SYGVNS. In DNA form, the CDR3 reads TGTGCCAGCAGTGAATTCAAGGGGGTGTATAATGAGCAGTTCTTC. This translates into CASSEFKGVYNEQFF.

This clone is a singleton in its sample. In DNA, the CDR3 is TGTGCCAGCAGCCCAGGACAGGGGGACGGGGAGCTGTTTTTT. This encodes CASSPGQGDGELFF. This chain connects TRBV11-1 to TRBJ2-2, with 10 bases identical to TRBD1. Losses at the gene ends were 5 bases for V and 7 bases for J; bases not matched to a gene: 4. Per germline, CDR1 SGHAT and CDR2 FQDESV (reference sequence). CDR3 size: 14 residues.

The V and J genes are TRBV7-3 and TRBJ2-1; 13 bases are shared with TRBD2. The CDR3 has 14 amino acids. Germline V gene lookup returns CDR1 SGHTA and CDR2 FQGTGA. Unmatched junction bases numbered 4, after V lost 5 bases and J lost 9 bases. In DNA form, the CDR3 reads TGTGCCAGCAGCCGGACTAGCGGGAGTTCTGAGCAGTTCTTC. Its protein product is CASSRTSGSSEQFF.

This clone appeared many times. DNA of the CDR3: TGTGCCAGCGCCGGGAGTGCTTGGGATACGCAGTATTTT. As protein: CASAGSAWDTQYF. The V call is TRBV2, the J call TRBJ2-3; D may be TRBD2 (6 bases). Trimming took 8 bases from V and 6 from J, leaving 15 bases between them. Germline V gives CDR1 SNHLY, CDR2 FYNNEI. The CDR3 covers 13 residues.

The J gene is TRBJ2-5, the V gene TRBV6-1; tentative D call: TRBD1 (7 bases). Judging by the DNA end, TRBJ2-7 fits better; the J call may be wrong. Germline V gene data show CDR1 as MNHNS and CDR2 as SASEGT. The CDR3 runs 15 residues. CDR3 protein: CASSEFQGGGGEQYF. In DNA, the CDR3 is TGTGCCAGCAGTGAATTTCAGGGGGGAGGAGGCGAGCAGTACTTC.

The V gene is TRBV25-1, the J gene TRBJ2-3; the match to TRBD2 covers 7 bases. This CDR3 has 13 residues. CDR1 and CDR2 from the germline V gene are MGHDK and SYGVNS. V shed 4 bases and J 3 bases; nucleotides not matched to a gene: 1. CDR3 coding DNA: TGTGCCAGCAGTGCCGGGGGGACAGATACGCAGTATTTT. Protein: CASSAGGTDTQYF.

V usage is TRBV30 and J usage is TRBJ1-6; D is uncertain. The CDR3 sequence is 14 residues long. V lost 2 bases and J 7 bases, leaving 12 bases between the germline ends. Per the germline V gene, CDR1 is GTSNPN and CDR2 is SVGIG (reference sequence). CDR3 nucleotides: TGTGCCTGGAGTATAGGCCTCGGAAATTCACCCCTCCACTTT. Residues: CAWSIGLGNSPLHF.

The CDR3 coding sequence is TGTGCCAGCAGCTTAGGGACTCAGCGGGGGGAGACCCAGTACTTC. Amino acid sequence: CASSLGTQRGETQYF. The V gene is TRBV7-3, the J gene TRBJ2-5; 8 bases fit TRBD2. The germline V gene encodes CDR1 SGHTA and CDR2 FQGTGA. V shed 2 bases, J shed 5 bases, and the junction held 7 bases outside the gene matches. This CDR3 has 15 residues.

The rearrangement links TRBV27 to TRBJ2-5; no clear D. Germline CDR1 reads MNHEY; CDR2 reads SMNVEV (reference sequence). V was pared by 6 bases and J by 1 base, with 15 bases between. CDR3 size: 15 residues. CDR3 in amino acids: CASSSTIAFQETQYF. The CDR3 region has the DNA TGTGCCAGCAGCTCCACTATAGCCTTCCAAGAGACCCAGTACTTC.

The chain combines TRBV14 with TRBJ2-5; no definite D call. The V and J ends lost 0 bases and 2 bases respectively, with 10 bases between them. This CDR3 contains 15 residues. Germline CDR1 reads SGHDN; CDR2 reads FVKESK. DNA of the CDR3: TGTGCCAGCAGCCAAGATCTCGGCAGGCAAGAGACCCAGTACTTC. Protein product: CASSQDLGRQETQYF.

The chain carries TRBV7-3 and TRBJ2-5; D unresolved. The germline CDR1 and CDR2 sequences are SGHTA and FQGTGA. The V end was cut by 2 bases, the J end by 5 bases, with 15 bases between. The CDR3 has 15 residues. This CDR3 reads CASSLLGRADETQYF. In nucleotides, the CDR3 is TGTGCCAGCAGCTTACTCGGCCGAGCCGACGAGACCCAGTACTTC.

V usage is TRBV4-1 and J usage is TRBJ2-7; 7 bases match TRBD1. The V and J ends lost 0 bases and 2 bases, in that order; junction bases with no gene match: 4. Per germline, CDR1 MGHRA and CDR2 YSYEKL. CDR3 length: 15 amino acids. The CDR3 loop reads CASSQDDRDPYEQYF. DNA for the CDR3: TGCGCCAGCAGCCAAGATGACAGGGACCCCTACGAGCAGTACTTC.